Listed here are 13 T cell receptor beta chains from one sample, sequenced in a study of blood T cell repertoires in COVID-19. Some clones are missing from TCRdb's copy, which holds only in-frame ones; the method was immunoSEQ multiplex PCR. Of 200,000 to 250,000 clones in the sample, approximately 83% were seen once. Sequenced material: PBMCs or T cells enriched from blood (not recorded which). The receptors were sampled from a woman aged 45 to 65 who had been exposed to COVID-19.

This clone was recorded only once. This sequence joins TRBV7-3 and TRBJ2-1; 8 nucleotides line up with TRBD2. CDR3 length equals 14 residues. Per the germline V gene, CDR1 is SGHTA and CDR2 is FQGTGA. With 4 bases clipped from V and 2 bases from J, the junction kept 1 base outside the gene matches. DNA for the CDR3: TGTGCCAGCAGCTCCGGGGGGGCCTACAATGAGCAGTTCTTC. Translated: CASSSGGAYNEQFF.

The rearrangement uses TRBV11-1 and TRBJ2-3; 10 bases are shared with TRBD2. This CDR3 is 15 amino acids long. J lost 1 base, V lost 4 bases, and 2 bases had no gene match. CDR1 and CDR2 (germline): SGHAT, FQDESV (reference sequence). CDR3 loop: CASSSGTSGTDTQYF. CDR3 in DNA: TGTGCCAGCAGCTCCGGGACTAGCGGCACAGATACGCAGTATTTT.

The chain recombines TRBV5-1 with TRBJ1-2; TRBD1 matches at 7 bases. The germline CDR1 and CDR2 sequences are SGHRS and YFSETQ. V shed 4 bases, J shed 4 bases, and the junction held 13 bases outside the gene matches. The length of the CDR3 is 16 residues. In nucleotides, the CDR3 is TGCGCCAGCAGCCCGGGCCGGACAGGCCCATCCTATGGCTACACCTTC. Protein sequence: CASSPGRTGPSYGYTF.

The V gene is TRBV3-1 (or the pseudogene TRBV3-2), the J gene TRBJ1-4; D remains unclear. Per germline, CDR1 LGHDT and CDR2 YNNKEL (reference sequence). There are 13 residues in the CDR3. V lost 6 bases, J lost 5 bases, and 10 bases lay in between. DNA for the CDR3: TGTGCCAGCAGTCCCCTGGGCAATGAAAAACTGTTTTTT. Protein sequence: CASSPLGNEKLFF.

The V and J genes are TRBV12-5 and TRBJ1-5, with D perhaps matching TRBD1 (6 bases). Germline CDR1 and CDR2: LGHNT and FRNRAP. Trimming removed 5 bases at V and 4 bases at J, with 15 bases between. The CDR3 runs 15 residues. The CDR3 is CASGLWTVGNQPQHF. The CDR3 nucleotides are TGTGCTAGTGGTCTATGGACAGTCGGAAATCAGCCCCAGCATTTT.

In DNA, the CDR3 is TGTGCCATCAGTGAGACGGCTAGCGGCACAGATACGCAGTATTTT. Its translation is CAISETASGTDTQYF. The chain joins TRBV10-3 to TRBJ2-3; TRBD2 might be the D (6 bases). Germline-derived CDR1 and CDR2 are ENHRY and SYGVKD. Trimming shortened V by 2 bases and J by 1 base, and 10 bases separated the two germline ends. The CDR3 consists of 15 residues.

The DNA for the CDR3 is TGTGCCAGCAGCTTAGGCAGGGGGACAAACACTGAAGCTTTCTTT. Protein: CASSLGRGTNTEAFF. The rearrangement links TRBV11-1 to TRBJ1-1; 7 bases are shared with TRBD1. CDR3 length: 15 residues. The trim removed 1 base at V and 2 bases at J, leaving 4 bases unmatched. Germline V gives CDR1 SGHAT, CDR2 FQDESV (reference sequence).

This CDR3 reads CASSLRGIGETQYF. DNA for the CDR3: TGCGCCAGCAGCTTGAGGGGTATTGGAGAGACCCAGTACTTC. The chain employs TRBV5-1 and TRBJ2-5; a possible D gene is TRBD1 (5 bases). The V and J ends lost 1 base and 4 bases respectively, with 11 bases between them. This CDR3 comprises 14 residues. Germline V lookup: CDR1 SGHRS, CDR2 YFSETQ.

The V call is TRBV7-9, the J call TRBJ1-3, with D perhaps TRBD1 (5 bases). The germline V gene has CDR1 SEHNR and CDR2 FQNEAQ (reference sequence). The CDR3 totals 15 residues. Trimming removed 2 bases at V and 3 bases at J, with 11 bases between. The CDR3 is CASSLPGNFGNTIYF. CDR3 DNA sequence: TGTGCCAGCAGCTTACCAGGGAACTTTGGAAACACCATATATTTT.

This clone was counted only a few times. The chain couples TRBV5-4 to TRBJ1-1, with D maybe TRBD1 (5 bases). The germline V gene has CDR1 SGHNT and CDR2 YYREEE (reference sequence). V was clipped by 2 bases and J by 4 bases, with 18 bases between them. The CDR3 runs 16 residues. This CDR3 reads CASSFVSQGFRTEAFF. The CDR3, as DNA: TGTGCCAGCAGCTTCGTGTCCCAGGGCTTCCGCACTGAAGCTTTCTTT.

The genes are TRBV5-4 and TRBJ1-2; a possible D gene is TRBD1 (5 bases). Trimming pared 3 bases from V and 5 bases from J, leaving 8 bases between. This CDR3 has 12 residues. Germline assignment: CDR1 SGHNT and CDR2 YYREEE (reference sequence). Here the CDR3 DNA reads TGTGCCAGCAGCTACGACAGATATGGCTACACCTTC. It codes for CASSYDRYGYTF.

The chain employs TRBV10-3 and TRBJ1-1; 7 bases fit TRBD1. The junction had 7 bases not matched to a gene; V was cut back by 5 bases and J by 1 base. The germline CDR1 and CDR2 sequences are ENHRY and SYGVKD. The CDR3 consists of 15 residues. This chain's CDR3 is CAISNRGRQNTEAFF. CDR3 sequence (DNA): TGTGCCATCAGTAACAGGGGTCGACAGAACACTGAAGCTTTCTTT.

Written as DNA, the CDR3 is TGTGCCAGTAGTTACAGCTTCGATACGCAGTATTTT. It specifies CASSYSFDTQYF. This chain joins TRBV19 and TRBJ2-3; no clear D gene. Trimming cost V 5 bases and J 6 bases, with 9 bases left between them. CDR1 is LNHDA and CDR2 is SQIVND in the germline V gene (reference sequence). CDR3 size: 12 residues.